The rows below give T cell receptor beta chains drawn from one sample of a study of blood T cell repertoires in COVID-19. TCRdb's table, derived via immunoSEQ multiplex PCR, lists solely in-frame clones and lacks some. The sample lists some 150,000 clones; around 86% were seen once. Sequencing was carried out using peripheral blood. The receptors derive from a man aged 45-65 years with active COVID-19. Both conserved end residues are part of each CDR3. A D gene is named only where the DNA matches it firmly. Size tells how often a clone was seen (once, few, many) or the class of an expanded clone, and some rows leave it out.

size: .; J: TRBJ1-1; D: .; V: TRBV12-3/TRBV12-4; CDR3: CASSFFLAVEAFF; DNA: .
size: .; J: TRBJ2-3; D: .; V: TRBV6-6; CDR3: CASSRSSDTQYF; DNA: TGTGCCAGCTCCCGGAGCTCGGATACGCAGTATTTT
size: .; J: TRBJ1-1; D: .; V: TRBV5-5; CDR3: CASSPLLERAFF; DNA: TGTGCCAGCAGCCCACTCCTCGAGAGGGCTTTCTTT
size: .; J: TRBJ2-5; D: .; V: TRBV11-2; CDR3: CASSLDRGSIQETQYF; DNA: TGTGCCAGCAGCTTAGATAGGGGGTCTATCCAAGAGACCCAGTACTTC
size: .; J: TRBJ1-1; D: .; V: TRBV25-1; CDR3: CASSPGLMNTEAFF; DNA: TGTGCCAGCAGCCCCGGACTGATGAACACTGAAGCTTTCTTT
size: once; J: TRBJ1-2; D: TRBD1; V: TRBV5-1; CDR3: CASSLGDDRVKIGYTF; DNA: TGCGCCAGCAGCTTGGGTGATGACAGGGTGAAAATTGGCTACACCTTC
size: .; J: TRBJ1-5; D: TRBD1; V: TRBV7-2; CDR3: CASSLDRWQQSPQHF; DNA: TGTGCCAGCAGTCTGGACAGGTGGCAGCAATCGCCCCAGCATTTT
size: .; J: TRBJ2-1; D: .; V: TRBV20-1; CDR3: CSASRRGREGVREQFF; DNA: TGCAGTGCTAGTAGGAGGGGGCGAGAAGGGGTCAGGGAGCAGTTCTTC
size: .; J: TRBJ2-5; D: .; V: TRBV3-1/TRBV3-2; CDR3: CASSRTAQETQYF; DNA: TGTGCCAGCAGTCGGACAGCTCAAGAGACCCAGTACTTC
size: .; J: TRBJ1-5; D: TRBD1; V: TRBV5-6; CDR3: CASSWGQGGSNQPQHF; DNA: TGTGCCAGCAGCTGGGGACAGGGGGGTAGCAATCAGCCCCAGCATTTT
size: .; J: TRBJ2-2; D: TRBD2; V: TRBV2; CDR3: CASSAGTSGSGELFF; DNA: TGTGCCAGCAGTGCCGGGACTAGCGGTTCCGGGGAGCTGTTTTTT
size: many; J: TRBJ1-1; D: .; V: TRBV7-9; CDR3: CASSLDMNTEAFF; DNA: TGTGCCAGCAGCCTGGACATGAACACTGAAGCTTTCTTT
size: .; J: TRBJ1-3; D: .; V: TRBV6-2/TRBV6-3; CDR3: CASSQDRKAGNTIYF; DNA: TGTGCCAGCAGTCAAGACAGGAAAGCTGGAAACACCATATATTTT
size: .; J: TRBJ1-6; D: .; V: TRBV12-3/TRBV12-4; CDR3: CASGTGNSPLHF; DNA: TGTGCCAGCGGAACAGGGAATTCACCCCTCCACTTT
size: .; J: TRBJ2-7; D: .; V: TRBV6-6; CDR3: CASNYHLSVVSYEQYF; DNA: TGTGCCAGCAACTACCACCTGTCAGTCGTATCCTACGAGCAGTACTTC
size: .; J: TRBJ1-1; D: .; V: TRBV27; CDR3: CASSLQGLTEAFF; DNA: TGTGCCAGCAGTTTACAGGGGTTGACTGAAGCTTTCTTT
size: once; J: TRBJ1-2; D: .; V: TRBV6-5; CDR3: CASSSSYGYTF; DNA: TGTGCCAGCTCTTCGAGCTATGGCTACACCTTC
size: .; J: TRBJ2-5; D: TRBD2; V: TRBV9; CDR3: CASSGGGGSKETQYF; DNA: TGTGCCAGCAGCGGTGGCGGGGGGTCTAAAGAGACCCAGTACTTC
size: .; J: TRBJ2-4; D: TRBD1; V: TRBV4-3; CDR3: CASSQDGTGGSKNIQYF; DNA: TGCGCCAGCAGCCAAGACGGGACAGGGGGCAGCAAAAACATTCAGTACTTC
size: .; J: TRBJ2-1; D: .; V: TRBV24-1; CDR3: CATSAGDNEQFF; DNA: TGTGCCACCAGTGCAGGGGACAATGAGCAGTTCTTC
size: .; J: TRBJ1-3; D: .; V: TRBV28; CDR3: CATTGTGNTIYF; DNA: TGTGCTACAACAGGGACCGGAAACACCATATATTTT
size: .; J: TRBJ2-7; D: TRBD1; V: TRBV5-1; CDR3: CASSLTGGDWNEQYF; DNA: TGCGCCAGCAGCTTAACAGGGGGCGATTGGAACGAGCAGTACTTC
size: .; J: TRBJ1-1; D: .; V: TRBV19; CDR3: CASTPDFSRAEAFF; DNA: TGTGCCAGTACCCCCGACTTCTCCCGGGCTGAAGCTTTCTTT
size: .; J: TRBJ2-3; D: .; V: TRBV5-4; CDR3: CASSLDSRSTDTQYF; DNA: TGTGCCAGCAGCTTGGATAGTCGTAGCACAGATACGCAGTATTTT
size: .; J: TRBJ1-2; D: TRBD1; V: TRBV30; CDR3: CAWSVSGQLGNYGYTF; DNA: TGTGCCTGGAGTGTATCGGGACAGCTGGGGAACTATGGCTACACCTTC
size: few; J: TRBJ2-7; D: TRBD2; V: TRBV6-2/TRBV6-3; CDR3: CASSSTSGGAYEQYF; DNA: TGTGCCAGCAGTTCTACTAGCGGGGGGGCCTACGAGCAGTACTTC
size: .; J: TRBJ2-7; D: .; V: TRBV5-4; CDR3: CASSLAGAFYEQYF; DNA: TGTGCCAGCAGCTTGGCTGGGGCCTTCTACGAGCAGTACTTC
size: once; J: TRBJ1-2; D: .; V: TRBV3-1/TRBV3-2; CDR3: CASSQGLIGRAF; DNA: TGTGCCAGCAGCCAAGGGTTGATAGGGCGGGCCTTC
size: .; J: TRBJ2-7; D: .; V: TRBV11-1; CDR3: CASRSGAGAYEQYF; DNA: TGTGCCAGCAGATCGGGGGCGGGGGCCTACGAGCAGTACTTC
size: .; J: TRBJ2-4; D: TRBD1; V: TRBV30; CDR3: CAWSTGGTKNIQYF; DNA: TGTGCCTGGAGTACAGGGGGAACCAAAAACATTCAGTACTTC
size: .; J: TRBJ2-2; D: TRBD1; V: TRBV14; CDR3: CASSQRTGRLTGELFF; DNA: TGTGCCAGCAGCCAACGGACAGGGAGGTTAACCGGGGAGCTGTTTTTT
size: .; J: TRBJ1-1; D: TRBD1; V: TRBV6-5; CDR3: CASNQGVTRNTEAFF; DNA: TGTGCCAGCAACCAGGGGGTGACGAGGAACACTGAAGCTTTCTTT
size: .; J: TRBJ2-3; D: .; V: TRBV7-9; CDR3: CASSPGQGILTDTQYF; DNA: TGTGCCAGCAGCCCCGGTCAGGGAATACTCACAGATACGCAGTATTTT
size: .; J: TRBJ2-1; D: .; V: TRBV10-3; CDR3: CAISETGSNEQFF; DNA: TGTGCCATCAGTGAAACGGGGAGCAATGAGCAGTTCTTC
size: once; J: TRBJ2-1; D: .; V: TRBV5-4; CDR3: CASSLNGGFTQFF; DNA: TGTGCCAGCAGCTTGAATGGAGGCTTCACCCAGTTCTTC
size: .; J: TRBJ2-3; D: TRBD2; V: TRBV4-1; CDR3: CASSQGSRDYPTDTQYF; DNA: TGCGCCAGCAGCCAAGGGTCCCGGGACTACCCCACAGATACGCAGTATTTT
size: .; J: TRBJ1-5; D: .; V: TRBV7-2; CDR3: CASSLDTGGAGQPQHF; DNA: TGTGCCAGCAGCTTAGATACGGGGGGCGCGGGGCAGCCCCAGCATTTT
size: .; J: TRBJ1-2; D: .; V: TRBV7-2; CDR3: CASSPGSRGYTF; DNA: TGTGCCAGCAGCCCAGGCAGCAGGGGCTACACCTTC
size: .; J: TRBJ1-4; D: TRBD1; V: TRBV9; CDR3: CASSPFGTGVEKLFF; DNA: TGTGCCAGCAGCCCCTTTGGGACAGGGGTGGAAAAACTGTTTTTT
size: .; J: TRBJ1-5; D: TRBD1; V: TRBV29-1; CDR3: CSVRDREGQPQHF; DNA: TGCAGCGTTCGGGACAGGGAGGGTCAGCCCCAGCATTTT
size: .; J: TRBJ1-4; D: TRBD1; V: TRBV6-1; CDR3: CASSEADRVGEKLFF; DNA: TGTGCCAGCAGTGAAGCCGACAGGGTGGGTGAAAAACTGTTTTTT
size: .; J: TRBJ2-3; D: TRBD2; V: TRBV19; CDR3: CASSPWTSGGTQYF; DNA: TGTGCCAGTAGTCCCTGGACTAGCGGGGGGACGCAGTATTTT
size: .; J: TRBJ2-1; D: TRBD2; V: TRBV27; CDR3: CASSSQAGAHGVQFF; DNA: TGTGCCAGCAGTTCCCAAGCGGGGGCCCACGGCGTGCAGTTCTTC
size: .; J: TRBJ2-2; D: .; V: TRBV5-6; CDR3: CASSTYTGELFF; DNA: TGTGCCAGCAGCACATATACCGGGGAGCTGTTTTTT
size: .; J: TRBJ2-7; D: .; V: TRBV19; CDR3: CASSPSQQGSHEQYF; DNA: TGTGCCAGTAGCCCATCCCAGCAGGGTAGTCACGAGCAGTACTTC
size: .; J: TRBJ2-3; D: TRBD2; V: TRBV7-8; CDR3: CASSRSAGGPQDTQYF; DNA: TGTGCCAGCAGTAGATCTGCGGGGGGGCCGCAAGATACGCAGTATTTT
size: .; J: TRBJ2-1; D: .; V: TRBV4-3; CDR3: CASSTRISGDNEQFF; DNA: TGCGCCAGCAGCACCCGAATTTCGGGGGACAATGAGCAGTTCTTC
size: .; J: TRBJ2-5; D: TRBD2; V: TRBV5-4; CDR3: CASSLGAAGAPPSQYF; DNA: TGTGCCAGCAGCTTGGGGGCAGCGGGGGCCCCCCCATCCCAGTACTTC
size: .; J: TRBJ1-3; D: TRBD1; V: TRBV9; CDR3: CASSGDRGARSGTIYF; DNA: TGTGCCAGCAGCGGGGACAGGGGGGCCCGAAGTGGCACCATATATTTT
size: .; J: TRBJ2-2; D: TRBD2; V: TRBV3-1/TRBV3-2; CDR3: CASSLGLAGNTGELFF; DNA: TGTGCCAGCAGCCTGGGACTAGCGGGGAACACCGGGGAGCTGTTTTTT
size: few; J: TRBJ1-1; D: .; V: TRBV2; CDR3: CASGTGLGTEAFF; DNA: TGTGCCAGCGGGACGGGACTAGGCACTGAAGCTTTCTTT
size: once; J: TRBJ2-7; D: TRBD1; V: TRBV5-1; CDR3: CASSSWTGNSYEQYF; DNA: TGCGCCAGCAGCTCATGGACAGGCAACTCCTACGAGCAGTACTTC
size: .; J: TRBJ1-2; D: .; V: TRBV18; CDR3: CASSPNGGNNGYTF; DNA: TGTGCCAGCTCACCAAATGGGGGCAATAATGGCTACACCTTC
size: once; J: TRBJ2-7; D: .; V: TRBV9; CDR3: CASSSDSAYEQYF; DNA: TGTGCCAGCAGCTCGGACAGCGCCTACGAGCAGTACTTC
size: once; J: TRBJ2-3; D: TRBD2; V: TRBV19; CDR3: CASSTHLTSGGPFGTQYF; DNA: TGTGCCAGTAGTACCCACCTCACTAGCGGGGGGCCCTTTGGAACGCAGTATTTT
size: once; J: TRBJ2-3; D: TRBD2; V: TRBV11-2; CDR3: CASSLALGLAGVADTQYF; DNA: TGTGCCAGCAGCTTAGCTCTGGGACTAGCGGGGGTAGCAGATACGCAGTATTTT
size: .; J: TRBJ2-1; D: .; V: TRBV18; CDR3: CASSPPSRSYNEQFF; DNA: TGTGCCAGCTCACCACCGTCCCGCTCCTACAATGAGCAGTTCTTC